One sample yielded the 19 T cell receptor beta chains listed below, sequenced in a study of tumor-infiltrating lymphocytes in primary liver carcinoma. Researchers generated TCR beta cDNA from approximately 520 ng of total RNA, relying on a constant-region primer. Modified slightly, ARM-PCR produced TCR beta libraries over three nested multiplex PCR rounds. In the first two PCR rounds, TRBV1-TRBV30 forward primers were paired with a C-beta reverse primer, and each round lasted about 10 cycles. TCRdb recomputed calls from the multiplex PCR reads with MiXCR, one row per CDR3 protein. Of about 130,000 distinct CDR3 sequences detected, roughly three fifths appear once; the ten largest clones hold about 8%. Between roughly 20 and 33 mg of unsorted bulk tissue served as the source from which RNA and DNA were co-extracted. Sequencing was performed on liver tumor tissue from sampling region 3. The subset denotes: tumor region T3, left-lateral pole. The receptors shown here come from a woman in her sixties with primary liver carcinoma and hepatitis B virus infection.

Of note for this clonotype: A junction end diverges from the germline sequence, so it may reflect a read error. The gene calls are TRBV11-2 and TRBJ1-1, with TRBD1 matching 8 bases. Germline V gene lookup returns CDR1 SGHAT and CDR2 FQNNGV. This CDR3 comprises 14 residues. In DNA, the CDR3 is TGTGCCAGCAGCGCGCGGACAGGGCAGACTGAAGCCTTCTTT. Its protein is CASSARTGQTEAFF.

About this clonotype itself: Relative to the germline gene, one junction end is altered; a read error may explain this. This chain uses TRBV11-3 with TRBJ2-1; D may be TRBD2 (5 bases). Germline assignment: CDR1 SGHNT and CDR2 YENEEA. There are 16 residues in the CDR3. CDR3 protein: CASSPQEGASYDEQFF. In nucleotides, the CDR3 is TGTGCCAGCAGCCCGCAAGAGGGTGCTAGTTACGATGAACAGTTCTTC.

This clonotype was recorded at least ten times. The genes are TRBV12-3 or TRBV12-4 and TRBJ1-5, with 7 bases matching TRBD1. With 4 bases clipped from V and 11 bases from J, the junction kept 2 bases outside the gene matches. CDR3 length equals 11 residues. CDR3: CASSSDRAQHF. In DNA form, the CDR3 reads TGTGCCAGCAGTTCTGACAGGGCCCAGCATTTT.

About this clonotype itself: One base away lies a much larger clone, so this may be a sequencing read error. The chain recombines TRBV5-8 with TRBJ2-4; 9 bases align to TRBD1. The V segment lost 3 bases and the J segment 9 bases; nucleotides outside the gene matches: 7. Per germline, CDR1 SGHTS and CDR2 YDEGEE. The CDR3 contains 14 residues. DNA of the CDR3: TGTGCCAGCAGCTCAGGGACAGGGTTTGGCATTCAGTACTTC. Protein sequence: CASSSGTGFGIQYF. Filled out from reference TRBV5-8 and TRBJ2-4, the complete variable domain reads EAGVTQSPTHLIKTRGQQATLRCSPISGHTSVYWYQQALGLGLQFLLWYDEGEERNRGNFPPRFSGRQFPNYSSELNVNALELEDSALYLCASSSGTGFGIQYFGAGTRLSVL.

With regard to this clonotype: Compared with germline, one end of the junction differs, possibly owing to a read error. This chain joins TRBV28 and TRBJ2-3; 14 positions match TRBD2. Germline assignment: CDR1 MDHEN and CDR2 SYDVKM. The CDR3 consists of 21 residues. CDR3 nucleotide sequence: TGTCCCAGCAGTCCACGACGGGGACTAGCGGGAGCAAGGAGGGAGGGAAATACGCAGTATTTT. Translating it yields CPSSPRRGLAGARREGNTQYF. The complete variable domain, with remaining parts taken from reference TRBV28 and TRBJ2-3, reads DVKVTQSSRYLVKRTGEKVFLECVQDMDHENMFWYRQDPGLGLRLIYFSYDVKMKEKGDIPEGYSVSREKKERFSLILESASTNQTSMYLCPSSPRRGLAGARREGNTQYFGPGTRLTVL.

This clonotype has just a few counts. The chain carries TRBV7-8 and TRBJ2-2; possible D gene TRBD1, 6 bases. CDR3 length: 18 residues. Germline V lookup: CDR1 SGHVS, CDR2 FQNEAQ. V lost 2 bases and J lost 2, with 18 bases in between. For the CDR3, the DNA is TGTGCCAGCAGCTTAAGGACCCCCGCAGGGGCCAACACCGGGGAGCTGTTTTTT. It encodes CASSLRTPAGANTGELFF.

The chain combines TRBV10-1 with TRBJ2-1; TRBD1 is a possible D gene (5 bases). Trimming left V 4 bases short and J 6 bases short, with 16 bases between. Germline lookup yields CDR1 WNHNN and CDR2 SYGVQD (reference sequence). This CDR3 region has 15 residues. This CDR3 reads CASSGSGAGCNEQFF. DNA for the CDR3: TGCGCCAGCAGTGGGTCCGGTGCAGGGTGCAATGAGCAGTTCTTC.

On this clonotype: One end of the junction is discordant with germline, which a read error may explain. The J gene is TRBJ2-6, the V gene TRBV11-2; D may be TRBD1 (5 bases). This CDR3 has 15 amino acids. Germline V gene sequence: CDR1 SGHAT, CDR2 FQNNGV. The chain's CDR3 is CASSLRGARANVLTF. For the CDR3, the DNA is TGCGCCAGCAGCTTAAGGGGCGCAAGGGCCAACGTCCTGACTTTC.

In its sample, this clonotype was seen many times. The rearrangement links TRBV30 to TRBJ2-1; TRBD2 matches at 11 bases. V lost 3 bases to trimming and J lost 9 bases; unmatched junction nucleotides: 4. There are 13 residues in the CDR3. CDR1 is GTSNPN, CDR2 SVGIG, per germline (reference sequence). CDR3 in amino acids: CAWSKLAGGEQFF. The CDR3 region has the DNA TGTGCCTGGAGCAAGCTAGCGGGAGGTGAGCAGTTCTTC.

This clonotype was counted a few times. Given a much more abundant clone one base away, this may be a read error. The chain employs TRBV6-6 and TRBJ1-1; weak D call: TRBD1 (5 bases). Germline V gene sequence: CDR1 MNHNY, CDR2 SVGAGI (reference sequence). V was cut by 7 bases and J by 4 bases, with 19 bases left in between. The length of the CDR3 is 15 residues. CDR3 nucleotide sequence: TGTGCCAGCATTCTGCAGGGTAGGGCAGGCACTGAAGCTTTCTTT. As protein: CASILQGRAGTEAFF.

This clonotype was observed a handful of times. CDR3 nucleotide sequence: TGTGCCAGCAGCTCATCGACAGGGCAATCCTATGGCTACACCTTC. This codes for CASSSSTGQSYGYTF. The V and J genes are TRBV7-8 and TRBJ1-2; TRBD1 aligns across 7 bases. Germline CDR1 and CDR2: SGHVS and FQNEAQ. V trimming: 4 bases; J trimming: 4 bases; junction bases outside the gene matches: 9. CDR3 length: 15 amino acids.

This chain uses TRBV5-1 with TRBJ1-1; 7 bases are shared with TRBD1. The length of the CDR3 is 16 residues. Trimming removed 5 bases from V and 0 bases from J; junction bases left unmatched: 10. Germline values: CDR1 SGHRS, CDR2 YFSETQ. The CDR3 DNA is TGCGCCAGCAGTTTCGGGACAGAGGGAATGAACACTGAAGCTTTCTTT. Translation gives CASSFGTEGMNTEAFF.

In regard to this clonotype: Relative to the germline gene, one junction end is altered; a read error may explain this. The gene calls are TRBV7-9 and TRBJ1-4; D ambiguous. The CDR3 loop spans 12 amino acids. The germline V gene has CDR1 SEHNR and CDR2 FQNEAQ (reference sequence). CDR3 in amino acids: CDSSNPNEKLFF. As DNA, the CDR3 is TGTGACAGCAGCAATCCTAACGAAAAACTGTTTTTT.

This clonotype was detected many times. The rearrangement links TRBV29-1 to TRBJ2-7, with TRBD2 matching 7 bases. Germline trimming cut 5 bases from V and 5 bases from J; bases unmatched to any gene: 12. This CDR3 has 14 residues. The germline V gene encodes CDR1 SQVTM and CDR2 ANQGSEA. This CDR3 reads CSVSRGLPRNEQYF. The CDR3, as DNA: TGCAGCGTTTCAAGGGGACTACCACGTAACGAGCAGTACTTC.

As concerns this clonotype: This may come from a read error, since a much larger clone is one base off. The rearrangement uses TRBV28 and TRBJ2-7, with D possibly TRBD2 on 6 matching bases. Germline CDR1 MDHEN, CDR2 SYDVKM. V lost 9 bases, J lost 1 base, and 16 bases lay in between. The CDR3 runs to 14 residues. CDR3 protein: CASGRLVGSYEQYF. In nucleotides, the CDR3 is TGTGCCAGTGGGAGACTAGTGGGATCCTACGAGCAGTACTTC.

As for this clonotype: A read error may produce the germline difference seen at one junction end. The chain links TRBV6-5 to TRBJ2-7, with a tentative D call TRBD1 (6 bases). CDR1 and CDR2 from the germline V gene are MNHEY and SVGAGI. The CDR3 length is 14 residues. Here the CDR3 reads CGSSLNRDIGEQYF. DNA for the CDR3: TGTGGCAGCAGCCTGAACAGGGATATCGGCGAGCAGTACTTC.

A note on this clonotype: The CDR3 does not end in the conserved phenylalanine or tryptophan, so this is likely a read error. V gene TRBV11-2 combines with J gene TRBJ2-7; TRBD2 agrees at 9 bases. Germline V CDR1 and CDR2: SGHAT, FQNNGV. V was clipped by 5 bases and J by 3 bases; unmatched bases: 11. This CDR3 is 16 amino acids long. CDR3 sequence: CASSQYSGTSNYEQYL. As DNA, the CDR3 is TGTGCCAGCAGCCAATATTCGGGGACTAGCAACTACGAGCAGTACCTC.

This clonotype occurred once. A read error may account for a junction end that differs from germline. V and J are TRBV4-2 and TRBJ2-7, with D maybe TRBD2 (6 bases). The CDR3 is 16 amino acids. The V gene's germline CDR1 is LGHNA and CDR2 YNFKEQ. CDR3 in DNA: TGTGCCAGCAGCCAGTCCCAGAGGGAGGCTATATACGAGCCGTACTTC. Translated, it gives CASSQSQREAIYEPYF.

This clonotype was counted a few times. This chain links TRBV11-2 with TRBJ2-4; D gene uncertain. Germline CDR1 is SGHAT and CDR2 is FQNNGV. The CDR3 runs to 16 residues. The V and J ends lost 5 bases and 0 bases respectively, with 14 bases between them. CDR3: CASSLFVGPAKNIQYF. The CDR3 DNA is TGTGCCAGCAGCCTTTTCGTCGGGCCAGCCAAAAACATTCAGTACTTC.